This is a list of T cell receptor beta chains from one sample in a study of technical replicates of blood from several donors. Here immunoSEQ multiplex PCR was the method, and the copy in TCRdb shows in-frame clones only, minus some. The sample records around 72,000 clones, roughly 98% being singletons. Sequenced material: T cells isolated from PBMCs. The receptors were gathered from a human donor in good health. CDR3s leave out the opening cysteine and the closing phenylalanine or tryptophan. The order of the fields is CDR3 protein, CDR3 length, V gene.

cdr3_aa: ASSSDRGRNTEAF
cdr3_length: 13
v_call: TRBV11-3

cdr3_aa: ASSVSRGNTEAF
cdr3_length: 12
v_call: TRBV9

cdr3_aa: SAGLTQF
cdr3_length: 7
v_call: TRBV20-1

cdr3_aa: ASRTGGGYT
cdr3_length: 9
v_call: TRBV6-1

cdr3_aa: ASSWMAESYEQY
cdr3_length: 12
v_call: TRBV7-6

cdr3_aa: ASRTGIHEQY
cdr3_length: 10
v_call: TRBV11-2

cdr3_aa: AISESGTSGITNEQF
cdr3_length: 15
v_call: TRBV10-3

cdr3_aa: SVETGGEETQY
cdr3_length: 11
v_call: TRBV29-1

cdr3_aa: ASSSPTFSSYNEQF
cdr3_length: 14
v_call: TRBV6-5

cdr3_aa: ASSLEGGHNEQF
cdr3_length: 12
v_call: TRBV7-9